A single sample is the source of the 22 T cell receptor beta chains below, sequenced in a study of blood T cell repertoires in COVID-19. Some clones are missing from TCRdb's copy, which holds only in-frame ones; the method was immunoSEQ multiplex PCR. The table lists tens of thousands of clones, about four fifths of them singletons. Sequencing was carried out using peripheral blood. These TCRs come from a human donor in a cohort sampled during active COVID-19.

The gene calls are TRBV13 and TRBJ2-7; no definite D call. In germline, CDR1 is PRHDT, CDR2 FYEKMQ (reference sequence). There are 11 residues in the CDR3. V lost 5 bases to trimming and J lost 4 bases, with 6 bases between them. In nucleotides, the CDR3 is TGTGCCAGCAGCCTGGAGTACGAGCAGTACTTC. This gives the protein CASSLEYEQYF.

V is TRBV7-2 and J is TRBJ1-4, with a possible D match to TRBD1 (5 bases). The CDR3 spans 14 residues. Looked up from germline, CDR1 is SGHTA and CDR2 is FQGNSA. Trimming took off 1 base at V and 8 bases at J, with 11 bases between the two ends. The DNA for the CDR3 is TGTGCCAGCAGCTTAGGTCAGGGTAGAGAAAAACTGTTTTTT. Encoded protein: CASSLGQGREKLFF.

The rearrangement joins TRBV7-2 to TRBJ2-3, with 10 positions matching TRBD2. Germline V lookup: CDR1 SGHTA, CDR2 FQGNSA. The junction had 5 bases not matched to a gene; V was cut back by 1 base and J by 4 bases. There are 16 residues in the CDR3. The CDR3 coding sequence is TGTGCCAGCAGCTTAGATACTAGCGGGGTGGCAGATACGCAGTATTTT. This codes for CASSLDTSGVADTQYF. The full variable domain, its missing parts supplied by reference TRBV7-2 and TRBJ2-3, is GAGVSQSPSNKVTEKGKDVELRCDPISGHTALYWYRQSLGQGLEFLIYFQGNSAPDKSGLPSDRFSAERTGGSVSTLTIQRTQQEDSAVYLCASSLDTSGVADTQYFGPGTRLTVL.

V and J are TRBV2 and TRBJ2-1, with 9 bases identical to TRBD2. CDR1 and CDR2 (germline): SNHLY, FYNNEI. There are 18 residues in the CDR3. After removal of 0 bases from V and 7 bases from J, the junction contained 13 bases not matched to a gene. The CDR3 DNA is TGTGCCAGCAGTGAAGCGGTCGGCGTTAGCGGGGGAGGTAATGAGCAGTTCTTC. This codes for CASSEAVGVSGGGNEQFF. The variable domain in full, completed from reference TRBV2 and TRBJ2-1, reads EPEVTQTPSHQVTQMGQEVILRCVPISNHLYFYWYRQILGQKVEFLVSFYNNEISEKSEIFDDQFSVERPDGSNFTLKIRSTKLEDSAMYFCASSEAVGVSGGGNEQFFGPGTRLTVL.

V gene TRBV27 combines with J gene TRBJ2-7, with 9 nucleotides matching TRBD1. CDR1 MNHEY and CDR2 SMNVEV come from the germline V gene (reference sequence). The CDR3 is 14 amino acids. With 5 bases clipped from V and 3 bases from J, the junction kept 5 bases outside the gene matches. The CDR3 DNA is TGTGCCAGCAGTCCCAAGACAGGGGGCTACGAGCAGTACTTC. Protein: CASSPKTGGYEQYF.

This rearrangement joins TRBV6-5 to TRBJ2-3; a possible D gene is TRBD2 (5 bases). V lost 6 bases and J lost 8, with 18 bases in between. Germline loops: CDR1 MNHEY, CDR2 SVGAGI. This CDR3 has 14 residues. The CDR3 sequence: CASRGEPSLGTQYF. In DNA form, the CDR3 reads TGTGCCAGCAGGGGCGAACCTAGCTTGGGTACGCAGTATTTT.

The rearrangement joins TRBV19 to TRBJ1-1, with D possibly TRBD1 on 5 matching bases. This CDR3 is 14 amino acids long. V shed 1 base and J shed 5 bases, with 11 bases lying between them. The germline V gene has CDR1 LNHDA and CDR2 SQIVND (reference sequence). CDR3 loop: CASSIAAGQTEAFF. In DNA, the CDR3 is TGTGCCAGTAGTATAGCCGCAGGGCAGACTGAAGCTTTCTTT.

CDR3 sequence (DNA): TGCGCCAGCAGCCGCCAACAAGATTTTAATCAGCCCCAGCATTTT. It translates to CASSRQQDFNQPQHF. V is TRBV4-1 and J is TRBJ1-5, with unresolved D. Germline CDR1 reads MGHRA; CDR2 reads YSYEKL. Trimming took off 4 bases at V and 4 bases at J, with 14 bases between the two ends. There are 15 residues in the CDR3.

The chain uses TRBV5-1 and TRBJ1-1; perhaps TRBD1 as D (6 bases). Germline V lookup: CDR1 SGHRS, CDR2 YFSETQ. The CDR3 contains 15 residues. The V end lost 4 bases, the J end lost 4 bases, and 17 bases lay between the germline ends. For the CDR3, the DNA is TGCGCCAGCAGCCCAGGGACACCGAGGACCACTGAAGCTTTCTTT. It codes for CASSPGTPRTTEAFF.

V usage is TRBV15 and J usage is TRBJ1-5; no reliable D call. CDR1 and CDR2 (germline): LNHNV, YYDKDF (reference sequence). Between the trimmed V and J ends, which lost 0 bases and 5 bases, there was a span of 11 bases. The CDR3 spans 15 residues. This CDR3 is CATSRDTRNYQPQHF. The CDR3 nucleotides are TGTGCCACCAGCAGAGATACCAGGAATTATCAGCCCCAGCATTTT.

This clone was detected only once. The chain recombines TRBV7-9 with TRBJ2-3; D gene unclear. Per germline, CDR1 SEHNR and CDR2 FQNEAQ (reference sequence). Between the trimmed V and J ends, which lost 10 bases and 1 base, there was a span of 9 bases. The CDR3 contains 12 residues. CDR3 protein: CATRWGTDTQYF. DNA for the CDR3: TGTGCCACGCGGTGGGGCACAGATACGCAGTATTTT.

In its sample, this clone was seen once. The rearrangement links TRBV5-5 to TRBJ1-6; D perhaps matches TRBD1 (6 bases). The ends were cut back, 4 bases at V and 10 bases at J, with 12 bases in the middle. The length of the CDR3 is 13 residues. Germline values: CDR1 SGHKS, CDR2 YYEKEE (reference sequence). As DNA, the CDR3 is TGTGCCAGCAGCGAACAGGGTGACTCACCCCTCCACTTT. Amino acid sequence: CASSEQGDSPLHF.

The genes are TRBV5-4 and TRBJ1-2, with D possibly TRBD1 on 6 matching bases. With 0 bases removed from V and 4 bases from J, the gap between germline ends came to 16 bases. The CDR3 length is 16 residues. CDR1 and CDR2 (germline): SGHNT, YYREEE (reference sequence). The CDR3 coding sequence is TGTGCCAGCAGCTTGGAGGGGGGGCAGAGGGCCTATGGCTACACCTTC. Its translation: CASSLEGGQRAYGYTF.

The V gene is TRBV9, the J gene TRBJ2-3; D call uncertain. This CDR3 region has 16 residues. V was shortened by 0 bases and J by 2 bases, with 13 bases between the two germline ends. Germline lookup yields CDR1 SGDLS and CDR2 YYNGEE. CDR3 sequence reads: CASSVDPGNPTDTQYF. DNA for the CDR3: TGTGCCAGCAGCGTAGACCCAGGTAATCCCACAGATACGCAGTATTTT. The whole variable domain, filled in from reference TRBV9 and TRBJ2-3, reads DSGVTQTPKHLITATGQRVTLRCSPRSGDLSVYWYQQSLDQGLQFLIQYYNGEERAKGNILERFSAQQFPDLHSELNLSSLELGDSALYFCASSVDPGNPTDTQYFGPGTRLTVL.

This clone was seen once. The chain carries TRBV19 and TRBJ1-3; D is possibly TRBD1 (5 bases). Looked up from germline, CDR1 is LNHDA and CDR2 is SQIVND (reference sequence). CDR3 size: 13 residues. Trimming shortened V by 9 bases and J by 1 base, and 10 bases separated the two germline ends. CDR3 nucleotide sequence: TGTGCCAGCAGAGACAGATCTGGAAACACCATATATTTT. Translated, it gives CASRDRSGNTIYF.

This clone was picked up a small number of times. V is TRBV6-6 and J is TRBJ1-1; 9 bases line up with TRBD1. The germline V gene encodes CDR1 MNHNY and CDR2 SVGAGI (reference sequence). The CDR3 covers 13 residues. Germline trimming cut 4 bases from V and 4 bases from J; bases unmatched to any gene: 1. CDR3 protein: CASSSTGGTEAFF. For the CDR3, the DNA is TGTGCCAGCAGTTCGACAGGGGGCACTGAAGCTTTCTTT.

The chain joins TRBV30 to TRBJ1-2; 9 bases are shared with TRBD1. The V gene's germline CDR1 is GTSNPN and CDR2 SVGIG (reference sequence). V lost 3 bases and J lost 6; bases outside the gene matches: 5. The CDR3 extends over 13 amino acids. DNA for the CDR3: TGTGCCTGGAGAGAACAGGGGGCAGATGGCTACACCTTC. Translated, it gives CAWREQGADGYTF.

Here the CDR3 DNA reads TGCGCCAGCAGCGGAACAGGGCTCCGCTCCTACGAGCAGTACTTC. It codes for CASSGTGLRSYEQYF. The chain has TRBV5-1 and TRBJ2-7; tentative D call: TRBD1 (6 bases). The CDR3 loop spans 15 amino acids. V was cut by 4 bases and J by 0 bases, with 14 bases left in between. The germline V gene encodes CDR1 SGHRS and CDR2 YFSETQ.

J is TRBJ2-2 and V is TRBV6-2 or TRBV6-3; possible D gene TRBD2, 6 bases. Looked up from germline, CDR1 is MNHEY and CDR2 is SVGEGT. The CDR3 covers 14 residues. V was clipped by 2 bases and J by 3 bases, with 7 bases between them. The CDR3 nucleotides read TGTGCCAGCAGTTACCGGGGGTACACCGGGGAGCTGTTTTTT. Its protein is CASSYRGYTGELFF.

This clone was seen once. V is TRBV21-1 and J is TRBJ2-5; the D call in the table, TRBD1, was not verified against the DNA. TRBV21-1 is reported as a pseudogene. CDR3 size: 16 residues. CDR3 sequence: CASSNRNRGIVETQYF. The CDR3 bases are TGTGCCAGCAGCAATAGAAACAGGGGGATAGTTGAGACCCAGTACTTC.

The chain carries TRBV4-1 and TRBJ2-1; D gene ambiguous. The V gene's germline CDR1 is MGHRA and CDR2 YSYEKL. The CDR3 spans 15 residues. V was cut by 2 bases and J by 3 bases, with 11 bases left in between. CDR3 coding DNA: TGCGCCAGCAGCCAACGAAGTGCTATCTACAATGAGCAGTTCTTC. It encodes CASSQRSAIYNEQFF.

The CDR3 DNA is TGTGCCAGCACCGGGACTAGCGGGGGTCGGGAGACCCAGTACTTC. It encodes CASTGTSGGRETQYF. The V call is TRBV7-2, the J call TRBJ2-5; 14 bases are a match to TRBD2. From germline, CDR1 is SGHTA and CDR2 FQGNSA. The CDR3 is 15 residues long. The V segment lost 7 bases and the J segment 5 bases; nucleotides outside the gene matches: 6.